Detailed here is one T cell receptor (beta chain). This CDR3 is built from 14 residues. Germline loops: CDR1 SNHLY, CDR2 FYNNEI. The V and J ends lost 6 bases and 3 bases respectively, with 15 bases between them. The protocol was immunoSEQ multiplex PCR, while the TCRdb copy is restricted to in-frame clones and leaves out a portion. The sample yields under 85,000 clones, more than 85% seen once. The data belong to a study of technical replicates of blood from a handful of donors. The sequence derives from a human donor in good health. The rearrangement uses TRBV2 and TRBJ2-7, with a tentative D call TRBD1 (6 bases). Sequences were obtained from T cells isolated from PBMCs. The CDR3 nucleotides are TGTGCCAGCAGCCTCTTGTGGACAGTCTACGAGCAGTACTTC. This gives the protein CASSLLWTVYEQYF.